Detailed here is one T cell receptor beta chain. What it binds is not known. At one end, the junction sequence differs from germline, possibly due to a read error. This sample was included in a study of cytomegalovirus exposure and HLA in healthy donors. Study as a whole: From HLA-typed donors, an early data release held tens of millions of unique TCRs.

CDR1 and CDR2 from the germline V gene are LGHNA and YSLEER. The CDR3 covers 14 residues. Study conclusions and caveats: In a later analysis, at a false discovery rate of 0.05, fewer than 20,000 TCR beta sequences matched HLA alleles. Some V segments could not be told apart, so they were left out, TRBV6-2 and TRBV6-3 among them.

When sampled, the donors appeared nominally healthy, though they likely had unrecorded immune exposures. 13 Jbeta primers and 60 Vbeta primers were used for the PCR. Clones were sequenced by immunoSEQ multiplex PCR, and TCRdb holds only the in-frame ones, with some missing. This table has around 110,000 clones, 75% to 90% appearing once. This clonotype was obtained from a man younger than 40 in good health and CMV-seronegative. The chain couples TRBV4-3 to TRBJ2-6; perhaps TRBD1 as D (5 bases). Specimen: PBMCs. CDR3 bases: TGCGCCAGCAGCCGAAAAACTGGGGCCAACGGCCTGACTTTC. Protein sequence: CASSRKTGANGLTF.